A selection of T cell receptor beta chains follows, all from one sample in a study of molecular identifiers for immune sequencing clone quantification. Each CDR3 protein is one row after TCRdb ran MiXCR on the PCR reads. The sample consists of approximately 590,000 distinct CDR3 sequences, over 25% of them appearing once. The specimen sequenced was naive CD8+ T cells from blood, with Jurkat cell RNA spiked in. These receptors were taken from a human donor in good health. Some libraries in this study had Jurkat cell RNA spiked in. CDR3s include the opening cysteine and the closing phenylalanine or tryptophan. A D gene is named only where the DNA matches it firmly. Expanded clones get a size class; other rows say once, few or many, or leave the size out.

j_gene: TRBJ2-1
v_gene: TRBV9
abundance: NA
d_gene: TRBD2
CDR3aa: CASSVEETGTSVYNEQFF
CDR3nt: TGTGCCAGCAGCGTAGAGGAGACCGGGACTAGCGTATACAATGAGCAGTTCTTC

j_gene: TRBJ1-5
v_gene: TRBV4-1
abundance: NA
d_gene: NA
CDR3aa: CASSQDFANQPQHF
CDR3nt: TGCGCCAGCAGCCAAGATTTCGCCAATCAGCCCCAGCATTTT

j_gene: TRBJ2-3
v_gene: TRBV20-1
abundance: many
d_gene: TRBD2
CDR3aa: CSAVTSGIFDTQYF
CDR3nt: TGCAGTGCTGTGACTAGCGGGATATTCGATACGCAGTATTTT

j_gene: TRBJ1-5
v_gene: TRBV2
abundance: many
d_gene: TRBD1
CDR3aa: CASQTGDGGNQPQHF
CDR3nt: TGTGCCAGCCAGACAGGGGACGGCGGCAATCAGCCCCAGCATTTT

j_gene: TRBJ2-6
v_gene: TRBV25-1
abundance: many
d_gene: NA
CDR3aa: CASSEYRQVSGANVLTF
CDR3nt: TGTGCCAGCAGTGAATATCGGCAGGTCTCTGGGGCCAACGTCCTGACTTTC

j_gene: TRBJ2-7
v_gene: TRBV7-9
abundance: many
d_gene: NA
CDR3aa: CASSSQGYSYEQYF
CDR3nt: TGTGCCAGCAGCAGCCAAGGGTACTCCTACGAGCAGTACTTC

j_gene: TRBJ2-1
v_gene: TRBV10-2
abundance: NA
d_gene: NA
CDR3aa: CASSEPPDEQFF
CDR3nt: TGCGCCAGCAGTGAACCTCCAGATGAGCAGTTCTTC

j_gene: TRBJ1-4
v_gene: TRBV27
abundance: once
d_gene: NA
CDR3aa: CASSLFPNRDNGKLFF
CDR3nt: TGTGCCAGCAGTTTATTCCCTAACAGGGACAATGGAAAACTGTTTTTT

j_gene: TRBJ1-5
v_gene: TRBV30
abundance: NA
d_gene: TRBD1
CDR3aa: CAWSTPDRVVNQPQHF
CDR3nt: TGTGCCTGGAGTACCCCAGACAGGGTGGTCAATCAGCCCCAGCATTTT

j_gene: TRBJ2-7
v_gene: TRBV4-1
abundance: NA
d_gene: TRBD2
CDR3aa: CASSQGPPLAGDAYEQYF
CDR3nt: TGCGCCAGCAGCCAAGGTCCCCCACTAGCGGGAGATGCCTACGAGCAGTACTTC

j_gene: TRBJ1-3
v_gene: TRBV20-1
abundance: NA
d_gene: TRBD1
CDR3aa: CSARQTGRNTIYF
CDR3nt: TGCAGTGCTAGACAGACAGGGAGAAACACCATATATTTT

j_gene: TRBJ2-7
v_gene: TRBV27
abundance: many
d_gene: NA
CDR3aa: CASSSRGRIYEQYF
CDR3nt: TGTGCCAGCAGTTCCCGGGGCCGAATCTACGAGCAGTACTTC

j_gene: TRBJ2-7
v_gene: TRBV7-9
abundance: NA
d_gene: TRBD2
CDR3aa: CASSSITSGRAVRYHEQYF
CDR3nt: TGTGCCAGCAGCTCGATAACTAGCGGGAGGGCCGTTAGGTACCACGAGCAGTACTTC

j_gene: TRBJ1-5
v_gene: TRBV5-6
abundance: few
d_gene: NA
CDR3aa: CASSLFVGHQPQHF
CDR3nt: TGTGCCAGCAGCTTGTTCGTGGGCCATCAGCCCCAGCATTTT

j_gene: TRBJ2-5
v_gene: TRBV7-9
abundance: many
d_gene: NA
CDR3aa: CASSLVGVETQYF
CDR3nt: TGTGCCAGCAGCTTGGTTGGGGTTGAGACCCAGTACTTC

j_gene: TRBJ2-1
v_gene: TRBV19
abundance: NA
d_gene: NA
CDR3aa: CASSIAWGISYNEQFF
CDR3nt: TGTGCCAGTAGTATAGCTTGGGGAATCTCATACAATGAGCAGTTCTTC

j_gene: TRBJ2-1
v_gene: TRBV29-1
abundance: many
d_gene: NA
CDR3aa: CSVDAVLKFDNEQFF
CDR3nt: TGCAGCGTTGATGCGGTCCTAAAGTTCGACAATGAGCAGTTCTTC

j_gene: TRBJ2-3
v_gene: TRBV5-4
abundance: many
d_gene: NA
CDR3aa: CASSWGHDSTDTQYF
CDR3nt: TGTGCCAGCAGCTGGGGACACGACAGCACAGATACGCAGTATTTT

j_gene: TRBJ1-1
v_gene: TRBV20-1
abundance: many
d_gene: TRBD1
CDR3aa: CSARAYRGMNTEAFF
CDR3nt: TGCAGTGCTAGGGCATACAGGGGGATGAACACTGAAGCTTTCTTT

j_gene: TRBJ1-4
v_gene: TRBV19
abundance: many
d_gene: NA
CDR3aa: CASSIREKLFF
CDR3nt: TGTGCCAGTAGTATCCGGGAAAAACTGTTTTTT

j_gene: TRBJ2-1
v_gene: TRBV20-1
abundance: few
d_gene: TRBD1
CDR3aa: CSARRQGQPYNEQFF
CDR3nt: TGCAGTGCTCGGAGACAGGGTCAGCCCTACAATGAGCAGTTCTTC

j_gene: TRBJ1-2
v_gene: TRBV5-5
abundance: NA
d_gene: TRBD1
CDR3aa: CASSLEPGQGYGYTF
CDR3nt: TGTGCCAGCAGCTTGGAACCGGGACAGGGTTATGGCTACACCTTC

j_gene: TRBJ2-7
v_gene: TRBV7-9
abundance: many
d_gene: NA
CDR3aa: CASSLADYEQYF
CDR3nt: TGTGCCAGCAGCTTAGCGGACTACGAGCAGTACTTC

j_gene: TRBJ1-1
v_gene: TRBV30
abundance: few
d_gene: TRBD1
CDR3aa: CAWSPGTGEAFF
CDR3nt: TGTGCCTGGAGTCCCGGGACAGGGGAAGCTTTCTTT

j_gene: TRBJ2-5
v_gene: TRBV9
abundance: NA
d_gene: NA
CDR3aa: CASSVAGDDETLYF
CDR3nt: TGTGCCAGCAGCGTAGCAGGGGATGACGAGACCCTGTACTTC